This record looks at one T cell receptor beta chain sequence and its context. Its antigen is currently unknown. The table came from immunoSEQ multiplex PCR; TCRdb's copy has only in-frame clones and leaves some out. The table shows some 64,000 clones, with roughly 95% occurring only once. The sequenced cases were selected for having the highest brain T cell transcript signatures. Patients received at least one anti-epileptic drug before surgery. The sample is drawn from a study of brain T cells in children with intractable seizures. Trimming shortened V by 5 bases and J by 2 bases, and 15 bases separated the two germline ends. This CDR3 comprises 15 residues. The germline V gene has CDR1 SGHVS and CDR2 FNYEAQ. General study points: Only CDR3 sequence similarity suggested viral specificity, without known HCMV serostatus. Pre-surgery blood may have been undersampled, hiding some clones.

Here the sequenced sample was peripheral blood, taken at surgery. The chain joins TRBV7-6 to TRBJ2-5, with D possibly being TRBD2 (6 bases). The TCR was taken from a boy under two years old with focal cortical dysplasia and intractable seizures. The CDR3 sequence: CASSPFGTSQETQYF. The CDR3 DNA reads TGTGCCAGCAGCCCCTTCGGGACTTCGCAAGAGACCCAGTACTTC.